This is a list of T cell receptor beta chains from one sample in a study of shared clonotypes between healthy human individuals. Repertoires were generated with immunoSEQ multiplex PCR, while TCRdb's copy carries only in-frame clones and drops some. The data contain roughly 2.1 million clones, approximately 94% of them singletons. The sequencing sample was made of naive CD8+ T cells from PBMCs. Source of these receptors: a man younger than 30 in good health. Some clones in this sample may be carry-over from other donors' samples. The conserved cysteine and the conserved F or W are not part of the CDR3 here.

v_call: TRBV27; j_call: TRBJ2-7; cdr3_aa: ASRAVGGVYEQY
v_call: TRBV4-1; j_call: TRBJ1-5; cdr3_aa: ASSQRGFGEAQPQH
v_call: TRBV7-9; j_call: TRBJ2-5; cdr3_aa: ASSSTSGTSWETQY
v_call: TRBV6-6; j_call: TRBJ2-5; cdr3_aa: ASSSGGPETQY
v_call: TRBV6-1; j_call: TRBJ1-5; cdr3_aa: ASRETGGSNQPQH
v_call: TRBV19; j_call: TRBJ1-1; cdr3_aa: ASSNQNGREGPPEAF
v_call: TRBV5-6; j_call: TRBJ2-7; cdr3_aa: ASSLASYEQY
v_call: TRBV4-2; j_call: TRBJ2-7; cdr3_aa: ASSQDTGRESYEQY
v_call: TRBV10-2; j_call: TRBJ1-2; cdr3_aa: ASSPPGQGYYGYT
v_call: TRBV27; j_call: TRBJ1-3; cdr3_aa: ASSSRSLQGSGNTIY
v_call: TRBV29-1; j_call: TRBJ1-1; cdr3_aa: SVDDRATSLEAF
v_call: TRBV21-1; j_call: TRBJ2-7; cdr3_aa: ASSKVRGPYEQY
v_call: TRBV27; j_call: TRBJ2-6; cdr3_aa: ASSLLIGGSSGANVLT
v_call: TRBV7-6; j_call: TRBJ1-3; cdr3_aa: ASSPDRSSGNTIY
v_call: TRBV28; j_call: TRBJ2-1; cdr3_aa: AYRPRLAEYNEQF